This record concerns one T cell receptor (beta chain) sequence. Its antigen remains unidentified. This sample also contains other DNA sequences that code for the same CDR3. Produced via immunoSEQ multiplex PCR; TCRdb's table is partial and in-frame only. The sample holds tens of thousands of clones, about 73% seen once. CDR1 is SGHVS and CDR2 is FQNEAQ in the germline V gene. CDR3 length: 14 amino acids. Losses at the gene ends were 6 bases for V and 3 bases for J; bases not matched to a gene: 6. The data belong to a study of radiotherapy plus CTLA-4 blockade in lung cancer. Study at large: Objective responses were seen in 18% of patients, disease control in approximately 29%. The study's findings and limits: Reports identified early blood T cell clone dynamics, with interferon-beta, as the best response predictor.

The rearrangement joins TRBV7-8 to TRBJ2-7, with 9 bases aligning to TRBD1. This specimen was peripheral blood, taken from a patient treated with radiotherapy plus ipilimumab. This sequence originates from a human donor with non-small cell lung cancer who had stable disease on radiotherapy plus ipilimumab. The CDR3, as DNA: TGTGCCAGCAGGCCGGGACAGGGTGACTACGAGCAGTACTTC. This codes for CASRPGQGDYEQYF.